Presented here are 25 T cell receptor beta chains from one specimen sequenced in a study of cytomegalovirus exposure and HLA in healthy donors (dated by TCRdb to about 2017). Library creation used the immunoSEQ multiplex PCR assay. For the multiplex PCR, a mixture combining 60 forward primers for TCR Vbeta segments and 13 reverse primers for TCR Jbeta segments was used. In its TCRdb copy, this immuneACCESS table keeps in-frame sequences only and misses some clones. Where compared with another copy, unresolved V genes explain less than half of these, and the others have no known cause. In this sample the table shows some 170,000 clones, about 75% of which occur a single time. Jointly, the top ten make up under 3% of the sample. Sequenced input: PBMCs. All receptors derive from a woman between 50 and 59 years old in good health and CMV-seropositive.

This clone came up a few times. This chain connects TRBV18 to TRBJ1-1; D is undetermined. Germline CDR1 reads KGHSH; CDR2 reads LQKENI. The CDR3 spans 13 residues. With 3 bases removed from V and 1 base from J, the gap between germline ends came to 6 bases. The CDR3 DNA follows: TGTGCCAGCTCACCTTCAGGGAACACTGAAGCTTTCTTT. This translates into CASSPSGNTEAFF. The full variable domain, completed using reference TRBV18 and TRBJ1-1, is NAGVMQNPRHLVRRRGQEARLRCSPMKGHSHVYWYRQLPEEGLKFMVYLQKENIIDESGMPKERFSAEFPKEGPSILRIQQVVRGDSAAYFCASSPSGNTEAFFGQGTRLTVV.

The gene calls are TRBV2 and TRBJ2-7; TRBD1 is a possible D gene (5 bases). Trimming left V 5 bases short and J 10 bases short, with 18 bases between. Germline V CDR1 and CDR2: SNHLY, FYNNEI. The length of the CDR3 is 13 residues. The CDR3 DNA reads TGTGCCAGCAGTATATCCAGGGAAATTGGTCAGTACTTC. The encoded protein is CASSISREIGQYF.

CDR3 nucleotide sequence: TGTGCCAGCCAGGGACAGGGGCGCTACGAGCAGTACTTC. This encodes CASQGQGRYEQYF. The chain joins TRBV2 to TRBJ2-7, with 10 bases that match TRBD1. V trimming: 8 bases; J trimming: 3 bases; junction bases outside the gene matches: 4. The CDR3 contains 13 residues. CDR1 is SNHLY and CDR2 is FYNNEI in the germline V gene.

The DNA for the CDR3 is TGTGCCAGCAGTGAAGGTTCGGGGTTCAATGAAAAACTGTTTTTT. It is translated as CASSEGSGFNEKLFF. The rearrangement links TRBV6-1 to TRBJ1-4; D ambiguous. Germline CDR1 is MNHNS and CDR2 is SASEGT. The CDR3 runs 15 residues. Trimming left V 1 base short and J 5 bases short, with 11 bases between.

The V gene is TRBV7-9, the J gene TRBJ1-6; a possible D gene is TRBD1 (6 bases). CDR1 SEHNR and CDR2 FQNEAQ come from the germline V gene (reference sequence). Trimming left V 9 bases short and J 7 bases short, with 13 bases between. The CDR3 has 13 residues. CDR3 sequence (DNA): TGTGCCAGTCAGGGGCTCGGCAATTCACCCCTCCACTTT. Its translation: CASQGLGNSPLHF.

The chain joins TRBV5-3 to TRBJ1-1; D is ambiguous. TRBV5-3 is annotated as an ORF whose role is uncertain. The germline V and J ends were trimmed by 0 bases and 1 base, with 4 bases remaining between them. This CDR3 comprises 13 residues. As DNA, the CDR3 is TGTGCCAGAAGCTTGGCCTGGAACACTGAAGCTTTCTTT. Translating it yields CARSLAWNTEAFF.

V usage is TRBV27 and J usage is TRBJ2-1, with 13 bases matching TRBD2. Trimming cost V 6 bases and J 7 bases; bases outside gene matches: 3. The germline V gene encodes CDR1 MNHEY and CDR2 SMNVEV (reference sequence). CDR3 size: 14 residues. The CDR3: CASRRLAGGNEQFF. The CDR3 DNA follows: TGTGCCAGCAGGCGACTAGCGGGGGGTAATGAGCAGTTCTTC.

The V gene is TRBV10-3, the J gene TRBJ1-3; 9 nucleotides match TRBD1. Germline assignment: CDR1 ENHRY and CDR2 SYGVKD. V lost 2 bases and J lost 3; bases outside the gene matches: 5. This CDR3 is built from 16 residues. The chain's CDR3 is CAISEGTGTFGNTIYF. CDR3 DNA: TGTGCCATCAGTGAGGGGACAGGGACTTTTGGAAACACCATATATTTT.

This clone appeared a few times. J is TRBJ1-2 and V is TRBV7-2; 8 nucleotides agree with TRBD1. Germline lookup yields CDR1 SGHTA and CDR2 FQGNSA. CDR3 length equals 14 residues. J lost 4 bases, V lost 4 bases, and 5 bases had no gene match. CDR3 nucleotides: TGTGCCAGCAGCTGGGGACAGGCGGGCTATGGCTACACCTTC. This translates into CASSWGQAGYGYTF.

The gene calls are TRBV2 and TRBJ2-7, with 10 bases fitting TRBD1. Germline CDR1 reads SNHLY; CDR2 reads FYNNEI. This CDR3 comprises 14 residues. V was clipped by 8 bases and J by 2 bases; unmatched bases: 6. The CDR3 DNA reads TGTGCCAGCGGTCGACAGGGGGCAACCTACGAGCAGTACTTC. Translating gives CASGRQGATYEQYF.

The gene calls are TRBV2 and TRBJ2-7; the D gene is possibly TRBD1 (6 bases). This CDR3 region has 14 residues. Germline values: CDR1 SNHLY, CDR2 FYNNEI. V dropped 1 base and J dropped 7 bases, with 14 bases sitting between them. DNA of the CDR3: TGTGCCAGCAGTGAAGACAGGGTAAGGGGGGAGCAGTACTTC. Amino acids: CASSEDRVRGEQYF.

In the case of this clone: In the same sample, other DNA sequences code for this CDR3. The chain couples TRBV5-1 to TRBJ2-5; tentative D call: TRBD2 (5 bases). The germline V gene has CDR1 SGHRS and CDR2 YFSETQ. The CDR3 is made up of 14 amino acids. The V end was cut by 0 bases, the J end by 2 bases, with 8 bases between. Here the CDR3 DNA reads TGCGCCAGCAGCTTGGCGGGGATTCAAGAGACCCAGTACTTC. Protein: CASSLAGIQETQYF.

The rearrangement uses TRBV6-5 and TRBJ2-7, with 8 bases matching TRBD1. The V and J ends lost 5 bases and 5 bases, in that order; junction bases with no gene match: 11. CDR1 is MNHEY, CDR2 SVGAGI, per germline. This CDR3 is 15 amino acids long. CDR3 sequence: CASSPDDRGTHEQYF. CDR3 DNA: TGTGCCAGCAGTCCCGACGACAGGGGCACCCACGAGCAGTACTTC.

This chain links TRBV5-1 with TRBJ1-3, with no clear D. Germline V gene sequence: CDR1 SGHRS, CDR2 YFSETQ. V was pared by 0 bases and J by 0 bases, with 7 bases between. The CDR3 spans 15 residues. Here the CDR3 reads CASSLDGFSGNTIYF. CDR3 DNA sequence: TGCGCCAGCAGCTTGGACGGGTTCTCTGGAAACACCATATATTTT.

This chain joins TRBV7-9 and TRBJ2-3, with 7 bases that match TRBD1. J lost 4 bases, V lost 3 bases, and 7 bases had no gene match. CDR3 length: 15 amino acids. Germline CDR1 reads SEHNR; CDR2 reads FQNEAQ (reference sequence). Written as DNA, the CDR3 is TGTGCCAGCAGCTTTGCAGGGGGTCGGGCAGATACGCAGTATTTT. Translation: CASSFAGGRADTQYF.

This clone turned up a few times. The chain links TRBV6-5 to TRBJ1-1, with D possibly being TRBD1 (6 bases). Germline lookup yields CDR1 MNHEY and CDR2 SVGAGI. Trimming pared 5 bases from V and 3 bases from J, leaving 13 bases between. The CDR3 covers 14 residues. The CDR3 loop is CASSGRQEYTEAFF. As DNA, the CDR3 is TGTGCCAGCAGTGGACGACAGGAGTACACTGAAGCTTTCTTT.

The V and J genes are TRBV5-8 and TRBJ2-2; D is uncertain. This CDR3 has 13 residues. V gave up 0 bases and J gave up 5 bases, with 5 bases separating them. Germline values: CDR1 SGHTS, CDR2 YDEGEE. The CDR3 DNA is TGTGCCAGCAGCTTGGCGGTAACCGGGGAGCTGTTTTTT. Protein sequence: CASSLAVTGELFF.

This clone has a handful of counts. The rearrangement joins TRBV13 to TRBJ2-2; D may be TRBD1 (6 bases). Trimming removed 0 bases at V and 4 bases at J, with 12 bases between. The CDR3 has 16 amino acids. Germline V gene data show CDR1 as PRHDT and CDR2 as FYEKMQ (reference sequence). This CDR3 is CASSLGDRSLTGELFF. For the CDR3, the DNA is TGTGCCAGCAGCTTAGGGGACAGAAGTCTCACCGGGGAGCTGTTTTTT.

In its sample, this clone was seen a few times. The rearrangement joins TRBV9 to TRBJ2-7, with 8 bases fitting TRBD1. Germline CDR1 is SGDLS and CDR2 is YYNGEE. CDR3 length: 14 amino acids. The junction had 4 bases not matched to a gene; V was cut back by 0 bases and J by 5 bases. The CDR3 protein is CASSVVGQGDEQYF. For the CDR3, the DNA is TGTGCCAGCAGCGTAGTAGGACAGGGAGACGAGCAGTACTTC.

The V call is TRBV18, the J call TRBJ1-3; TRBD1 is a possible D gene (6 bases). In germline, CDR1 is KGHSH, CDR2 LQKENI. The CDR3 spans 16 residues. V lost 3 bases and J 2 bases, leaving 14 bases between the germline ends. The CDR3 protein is CASSPSSGVTGNTIYF. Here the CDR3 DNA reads TGTGCCAGCTCACCTTCCTCAGGGGTAACTGGAAACACCATATATTTT.

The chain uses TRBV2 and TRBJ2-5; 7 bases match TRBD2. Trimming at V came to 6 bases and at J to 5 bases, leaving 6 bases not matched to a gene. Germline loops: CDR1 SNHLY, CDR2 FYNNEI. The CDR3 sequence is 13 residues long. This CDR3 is CASRGGVLETQYF. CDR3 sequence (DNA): TGTGCCAGCAGGGGAGGGGTTTTGGAGACCCAGTACTTC. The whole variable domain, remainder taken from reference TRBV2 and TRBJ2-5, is EPEVTQTPSHQVTQMGQEVILRCVPISNHLYFYWYRQILGQKVEFLVSFYNNEISEKSEIFDDQFSVERPDGSNFTLKIRSTKLEDSAMYFCASRGGVLETQYFGPGTRLLVL.

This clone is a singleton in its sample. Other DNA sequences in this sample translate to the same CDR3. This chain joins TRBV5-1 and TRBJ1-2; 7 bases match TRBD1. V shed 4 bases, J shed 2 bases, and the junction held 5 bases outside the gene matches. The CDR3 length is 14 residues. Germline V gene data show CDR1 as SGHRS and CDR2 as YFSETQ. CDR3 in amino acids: CASSLGTVNYGYTF. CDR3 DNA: TGCGCCAGCAGCCTAGGGACAGTGAACTATGGCTACACCTTC.

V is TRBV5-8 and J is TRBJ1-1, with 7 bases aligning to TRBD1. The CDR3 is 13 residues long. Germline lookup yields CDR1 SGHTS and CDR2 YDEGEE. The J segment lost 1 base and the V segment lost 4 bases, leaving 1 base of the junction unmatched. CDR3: CASSRQGNTEAFF. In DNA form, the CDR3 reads TGTGCCAGCAGCCGACAGGGGAACACTGAAGCTTTCTTT.

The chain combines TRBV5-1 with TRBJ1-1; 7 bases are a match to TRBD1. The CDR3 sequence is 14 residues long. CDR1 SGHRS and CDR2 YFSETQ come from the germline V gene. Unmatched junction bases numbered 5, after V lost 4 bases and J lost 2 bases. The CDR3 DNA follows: TGCGCCAGCAGCCGGGACAGAGAAAACACTGAAGCTTTCTTT. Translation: CASSRDRENTEAFF.

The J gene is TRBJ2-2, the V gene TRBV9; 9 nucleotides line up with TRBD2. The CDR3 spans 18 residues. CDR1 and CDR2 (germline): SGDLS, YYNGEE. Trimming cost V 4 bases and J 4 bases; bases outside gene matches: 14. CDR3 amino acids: CASSRNVGGGAVTGELFF. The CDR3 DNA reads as TGTGCCAGCAGCCGGAACGTGGGCGGGGGGGCCGTCACCGGGGAGCTGTTTTTT.